This T cell receptor beta chain was documented in a study of OX40 agonist ivuxolimab in advanced cancers. Study-wide findings and caveats: Some patients who did not respond also had low normalized T-cell clonal expansion.

The repertoire was sequenced with immunoSEQ multiplex PCR; TCRdb's copy has only in-frame clones and lacks some. The sample lists about 15,000 clones; approximately 90% were seen once. The table lists this clone with a count of one. The antigen is unknown. The source of this sequence is an adult with an advanced solid tumor such as melanoma, head and neck, liver or kidney cancer. The sample in question was CD4+ or CD8+ T cells sorted from blood, obtained in a trial of the OX40 agonist ivuxolimab.

CDR3 loop: CASSQDRGERAFF. The CDR3 nucleotides read TGCGCCAGCAGCCAAGATAGGGGGGAAAGAGCTTTCTTT. This rearrangement joins TRBV4-3 to TRBJ1-1; the D gene is possibly TRBD1 (6 bases). Trimming removed 0 bases from V and 10 bases from J, with 12 bases in between. Germline lookup yields CDR1 LGHNA and CDR2 YSLEER. The CDR3 spans 13 residues.